This TCR beta chain is from a study of technical replicates of blood from several donors. Libraries were prepared by immunoSEQ multiplex PCR; TCRdb keeps only in-frame clonotypes and omits some of them. The sample holds about 94,000 clones, approximately 94% seen once. Germline CDR1 reads SQVTM; CDR2 reads ANQGSEA. The CDR3 is 16 amino acids. V lost 4 bases and J lost 4; bases outside the gene matches: 15. This chain joins TRBV29-1 and TRBJ1-2; 7 nucleotides agree with TRBD1. The sequence was obtained from a human donor in good health. Sequenced: T cells isolated from PBMCs. The CDR3 DNA sequence: TGCAGCGTTGTGAACAGGGGCCCCCTCGGGAGCTATGGCTACACCTTC. Translation gives CSVVNRGPLGSYGYTF.